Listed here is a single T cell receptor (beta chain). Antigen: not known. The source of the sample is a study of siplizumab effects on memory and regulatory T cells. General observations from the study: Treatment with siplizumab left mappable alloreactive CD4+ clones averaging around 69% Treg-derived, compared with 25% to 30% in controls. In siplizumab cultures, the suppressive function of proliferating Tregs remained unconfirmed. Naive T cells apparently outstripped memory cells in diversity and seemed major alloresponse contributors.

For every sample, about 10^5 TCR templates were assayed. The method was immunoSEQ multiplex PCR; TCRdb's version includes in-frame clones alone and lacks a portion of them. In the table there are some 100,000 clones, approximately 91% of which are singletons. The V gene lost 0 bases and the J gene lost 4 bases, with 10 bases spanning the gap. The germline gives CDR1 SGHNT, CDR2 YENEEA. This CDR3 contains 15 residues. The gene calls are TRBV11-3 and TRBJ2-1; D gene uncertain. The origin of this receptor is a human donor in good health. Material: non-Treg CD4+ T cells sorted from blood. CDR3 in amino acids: CASSLDSRNYNEQFF. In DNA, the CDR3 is TGTGCCAGCAGCTTAGATAGCAGGAATTACAATGAGCAGTTCTTC.